The next 25 T cell receptor beta chains were all read from a single sample in a study of blood T cell repertoires in COVID-19. Measured with immunoSEQ multiplex PCR; TCRdb has only the in-frame clones, and not every one. The sample lists around 76,000 clones; under 80% were seen once. Material for sequencing was peripheral blood. These receptor sequences come from a woman of 80 years or more with active or convalescent COVID-19.

This sequence joins TRBV4-3 and TRBJ2-2; 7 nucleotides line up with TRBD1. The germline CDR1 and CDR2 sequences are LGHNA and YSLEER. The CDR3 totals 16 residues. V was pared by 0 bases and J by 2 bases, with 3 bases of the junction left unmatched. CDR3 amino acids: CASSQETGINTGELFF. The CDR3 region has the DNA TGCGCCAGCAGCCAAGAGACAGGGATTAACACCGGGGAGCTGTTTTTT.

The rearrangement uses TRBV10-3 and TRBJ2-3, with 12 positions matching TRBD2. Germline CDR1 ENHRY, CDR2 SYGVKD. V dropped 5 bases and J dropped 6; count of bases not matched to a gene: 6. The CDR3 has 15 residues. The chain's CDR3 is CAISLASGGVDTQYF. For the CDR3, the DNA is TGTGCCATCAGTCTTGCTAGCGGGGGGGTTGATACGCAGTATTTT.

The chain recombines TRBV2 with TRBJ2-2, with 9 nucleotides matching TRBD1. Germline V gene lookup returns CDR1 SNHLY and CDR2 FYNNEI. The CDR3 extends over 17 amino acids. With 6 bases clipped from V and 4 bases from J, the junction kept 12 bases outside the gene matches. This CDR3 reads CASRGTGSWGRTGELFF. CDR3 coding DNA: TGTGCCAGCAGAGGGACAGGGAGTTGGGGCCGCACCGGGGAGCTGTTTTTT.

This clone was counted a few times. The genes are TRBV11-2 and TRBJ2-3; 14 bases are shared with TRBD2. Germline V gene data show CDR1 as SGHAT and CDR2 as FQNNGV. Trimming took 5 bases from V and 5 from J; bases not matched to a gene: 15. This CDR3 region has 19 residues. CDR3 residues: CASSLGATSGGARGDTQYF. In nucleotides, the CDR3 is TGTGCCAGCAGCCTTGGGGCGACTAGCGGGGGGGCCAGGGGAGATACGCAGTATTTT.

The chain recombines TRBV29-1 with TRBJ1-4; TRBD1 might be the D (6 bases). In germline, CDR1 is SQVTM, CDR2 ANQGSEA. CDR3 length: 13 amino acids. Trimming took 4 bases from V and 5 from J, leaving 11 bases between them. CDR3 protein: CSVVLGQNEKLFF. CDR3 nucleotide sequence: TGCAGCGTTGTTCTCGGACAGAATGAAAAACTGTTTTTT.

The V call is TRBV5-6, the J call TRBJ1-1; TRBD1 is a possible D gene (5 bases). The CDR3 totals 14 residues. V gave up 4 bases and J gave up 1 base, with 11 bases separating them. CDR1 and CDR2 from the germline V gene are SGHDT and YYEEEE. CDR3 loop: CASSRRTWNTEAFF. CDR3 nucleotides: TGTGCCAGCAGCCGTCGGACATGGAACACTGAAGCTTTCTTT.

The genes are TRBV6-1 and TRBJ1-1; D is unresolved. CDR1 is MNHNS and CDR2 is SASEGT in the germline V gene. V was pared by 0 bases and J by 11 bases, with 13 bases between. The CDR3 contains 13 residues. In DNA, the CDR3 is TGTGCCAGCAGTGAAGCAGGGCCCGGGAGGGCTTTCTTT. The encoded protein is CASSEAGPGRAFF.

Regarding this clone: The junction differs from germline at one of its ends, possibly a read error. V is TRBV7-9 and J is TRBJ2-1, with 9 bases that match TRBD2. The CDR3 length is 15 residues. In germline, CDR1 is SEHNR, CDR2 FQNEAQ (reference sequence). For the CDR3, the DNA is TGTGCCAGCAGCCGACTAGCGGCACTCTACAATGAGCTGTTCTTC. Protein: CASSRLAALYNELFF.

This clone has just a few counts. This rearrangement joins TRBV7-2 to TRBJ2-1; the D is unclear. Per germline, CDR1 SGHTA and CDR2 FQGNSA. Trimming left V 6 bases short and J 5 bases short, with 11 bases between. The CDR3 loop spans 13 amino acids. For the CDR3, the DNA is TGTGCCAGCAGTCAAAGTCAGGACAATGAGCAGTTCTTC. Protein product: CASSQSQDNEQFF.

The chain employs TRBV7-8 and TRBJ1-6; 7 bases line up with TRBD1. Germline V gives CDR1 SGHVS, CDR2 FQNEAQ. This CDR3 has 15 residues. J gave up 3 bases and V 4 bases, and 3 bases lay outside the gene matches. This CDR3 reads CASSSTGLYNSPLHF. The CDR3, as DNA: TGTGCCAGCAGCTCGACAGGGCTCTATAATTCACCCCTCCACTTT.

The chain employs TRBV12-2 and TRBJ1-2; TRBD1 is the table's D call, not checked against the DNA. TRBV12-2 is listed as a pseudogene. The CDR3 extends over 23 amino acids. In DNA, the CDR3 is TGTGCAAGTCGCTCCTCATATGGAGATGGGCGTGGAGGTGTAGGACAGGGAGACCTTGGCTACACCTTC. Amino acid sequence: CASRSSYGDGRGGVGQGDLGYTF.

The chain is built from TRBV27 and TRBJ2-2; 10 nucleotides match TRBD1. The V segment lost 6 bases and the J segment 6 bases; nucleotides outside the gene matches: 13. The V gene's germline CDR1 is MNHEY and CDR2 SMNVEV (reference sequence). The CDR3 sequence is 17 residues long. CDR3 DNA: TGTGCCAGCAGGAAGGGGACAGGGGATGGCGTATCCGGGGAGCTGTTTTTT. Its translation is CASRKGTGDGVSGELFF.

V is TRBV6-2 or TRBV6-3 and J is TRBJ2-3; D remains unclear. Per the germline V gene, CDR1 is MNHEY and CDR2 is SVGEGT. The CDR3 is 13 residues long. The germline V and J ends were trimmed by 2 bases and 3 bases, with 6 bases remaining between them. This chain's CDR3 is CASSYHLTDTQYF. The CDR3 DNA reads TGTGCCAGCAGTTACCACCTAACAGATACGCAGTATTTT.

The V call is TRBV7-6, the J call TRBJ1-6; perhaps TRBD1 as D (5 bases). The V and J ends lost 1 base and 6 bases respectively, with 10 bases between them. Germline V lookup: CDR1 SGHVS, CDR2 FNYEAQ. The CDR3 sequence is 15 residues long. CDR3: CASSLGRVGNSPLHF. Written as DNA, the CDR3 is TGTGCCAGCAGCTTAGGCAGGGTGGGTAATTCACCCCTCCACTTT. The full variable domain, rest sourced from reference TRBV7-6 and TRBJ1-6, is GAGVSQSPRYKVTKRGQDVALRCDPISGHVSLYWYRQALGQGPEFLTYFNYEAQQDKSGLPNDRFSAERPEGSISTLTIQRTEQRDSAMYRCASSLGRVGNSPLHFGNGTRLTVT.

The CDR3 region has the DNA TGTGCCAGCAAGTCAGGCACAGATACGCAGTATTTT. As protein: CASKSGTDTQYF. This sequence joins TRBV12-3 or TRBV12-4 and TRBJ2-3; no clear D. The CDR3 totals 12 residues. V was cut by 7 bases and J by 1 base, with 6 bases left in between.

This sequence joins TRBV5-1 and TRBJ2-5, with 12 positions matching TRBD2. Trimming at V came to 4 bases and at J to 0 bases, leaving 13 bases not matched to a gene. This CDR3 region has 19 residues. In germline, CDR1 is SGHRS, CDR2 YFSETQ. The CDR3 coding sequence is TGCGCCAGCAGCCCTTCGGGTGCTAGCGGGGGGGTAAACCAAGAGACCCAGTACTTC. As protein: CASSPSGASGGVNQETQYF. Looking up the rest from reference TRBV5-1 and TRBJ2-5 gives the full variable domain: KAGVTQTPRYLIKTRGQQVTLSCSPISGHRSVSWYQQTPGQGLQFLFEYFSETQRNKGNFPGRFSGRQFSNSRSEMNVSTLELGDSALYLCASSPSGASGGVNQETQYFGPGTRLLVL.

J is TRBJ1-6 and V is TRBV19, with D possibly being TRBD1 (6 bases). V was cut by 7 bases and J by 5 bases, with 9 bases left in between. Germline CDR1 is LNHDA and CDR2 is SQIVND (reference sequence). This CDR3 contains 13 residues. Here the CDR3 DNA reads TGTGCCAGTACCCAGGGGAATAATTCACCCCTCCACTTT. Amino acid sequence: CASTQGNNSPLHF.

The rearrangement joins TRBV6-1 to TRBJ2-1, with 7 bases that match TRBD2. This CDR3 has 14 residues. Germline assignment: CDR1 MNHNS and CDR2 SASEGT. V shed 3 bases and J 5 bases; nucleotides not matched to a gene: 4. Here the CDR3 reads CASSELADDNEQFF. The CDR3 DNA reads TGTGCCAGCAGTGAGCTAGCGGATGACAATGAGCAGTTCTTC.

In this sample, this clone turned up once. The V and J genes are TRBV4-1 and TRBJ2-1; no reliable D call. The V gene's germline CDR1 is MGHRA and CDR2 YSYEKL. The V gene lost 0 bases and the J gene lost 7 bases, with 7 bases spanning the gap. This CDR3 is built from 13 residues. The CDR3 protein is CASSQEAGNEQFF. Written as DNA, the CDR3 is TGCGCCAGCAGCCAAGAAGCCGGTAATGAGCAGTTCTTC.

The rearrangement uses TRBV4-1 and TRBJ2-1; TRBD1 matches 8 bases. CDR1 MGHRA and CDR2 YSYEKL come from the germline V gene. The CDR3 runs to 15 residues. After removal of 1 base from V and 7 bases from J, the junction contained 6 bases not matched to a gene. CDR3 sequence reads: CASSQVQGEANEQFF. The CDR3 DNA is TGCGCCAGCAGCCAAGTACAGGGGGAGGCAAATGAGCAGTTCTTC.

The chain links TRBV4-1 to TRBJ1-4, with TRBD1 matching over 9 bases. The germline CDR1 and CDR2 sequences are MGHRA and YSYEKL. This CDR3 is built from 16 residues. The V gene end was trimmed by 4 bases and the J gene end by 7 bases; junction bases not matched to a gene: 10. The DNA for the CDR3 is TGCGCCAGCAGCCGATTCGGACAGGGGCAGGGTGAAAAACTGTTTTTT. It encodes CASSRFGQGQGEKLFF.

The chain couples TRBV27 to TRBJ1-2; a weak D match, TRBD1 (5 bases). The V end lost 6 bases, the J end lost 8 bases, and 16 bases lay between the germline ends. The CDR3 extends over 13 amino acids. Germline CDR1 and CDR2: MNHEY and SMNVEV (reference sequence). CDR3 protein: CASRTRPRDGYTF. CDR3 DNA: TGTGCCAGCAGGACTAGACCGCGGGACGGCTACACCTTC.

A few counts support this clone. The chain combines TRBV28 with TRBJ1-1; tentative D call: TRBD1 (6 bases). V dropped 6 bases and J dropped 8 bases, with 10 bases sitting between them. Germline CDR1 MDHEN, CDR2 SYDVKM. The CDR3 totals 11 residues. CDR3 residues: CASSPGQEAFF. The CDR3 bases are TGTGCCAGCAGCCCGGGACAAGAAGCTTTCTTT.

This sequence joins TRBV6-2 or TRBV6-3 and TRBJ1-1, with a weak D call TRBD1 (6 bases). From germline, CDR1 is MNHEY and CDR2 SVGEGT. Trimming shortened V by 5 bases and J by 0 bases, and 16 bases separated the two germline ends. The CDR3 contains 16 residues. The CDR3 nucleotides read TGTGCCAGCAGTCCCCGCTGGACAGCCATGAACACTGAAGCTTTCTTT. Protein sequence: CASSPRWTAMNTEAFF.

This clone was seen just once. This chain links TRBV5-6 with TRBJ1-5, with D possibly TRBD1 on 5 matching bases. The CDR3 runs 16 residues. Trimming left V 3 bases short and J 3 bases short, with 16 bases between. Germline V gives CDR1 SGHDT, CDR2 YYEEEE. CDR3 sequence: CASSSLLDRDNQPQHF. The CDR3 DNA reads as TGTGCCAGCAGCTCCCTTCTAGACAGAGACAATCAGCCCCAGCATTTT.